The 12 T cell receptor beta chains below come from one sample, sequenced in a study of T-cell reconstitution after alpha-beta-depleted transplantation in children. This sample's TCRbeta library carried unique molecular identifier barcodes. TCRdb reprocessed the PCR reads via MiXCR and lists one record per CDR3 protein. Here the sample spans about 420,000 distinct CDR3 sequences, about 11% being singletons. Sequencing used PBMCs from the stem cell graft donor, obtained from the stem cell graft. These receptors came from a human donor who donated a stem cell graft to a child with acute myeloid leukemia.

This clonotype was counted a single time. This may arise from a read error, as a much more abundant clone is one base away. DNA of the CDR3: TGCGCCAGCAGCTTGGGGACAGTCACCTACGAGGAGTACTTC. This gives the protein CASSLGTVTYEEYF. The rearrangement uses TRBV5-1 and TRBJ2-7, with D possibly TRBD1 on 6 matching bases. The CDR3 loop spans 14 amino acids. Per germline, CDR1 SGHRS and CDR2 YFSETQ.

This clonotype appeared many times. The chain carries TRBV7-2 and TRBJ2-7; D is possibly TRBD1 or TRBD2 (6 bases each). The length of the CDR3 is 13 residues. Germline assignment: CDR1 SGHTA and CDR2 FQGNSA. The ends were cut back, 2 bases at V and 5 bases at J, with 10 bases in the middle. The CDR3 nucleotides are TGTGCCAGCAGCTTAATAGGGGGGAACGAGCAGTACTTC. Amino acids: CASSLIGGNEQYF.

This clonotype was picked up a small number of times. This chain joins TRBV11-2 and TRBJ2-7; 9 bases map to TRBD2. V gave up 6 bases and J gave up 2 bases; unmatched junction bases: 8. There are 15 residues in the CDR3. CDR1 SGHAT and CDR2 FQNNGV come from the germline V gene. CDR3 in amino acids: CASRLLAGIAYEQYF. CDR3 nucleotide sequence: TGTGCCAGCAGGCTTCTAGCGGGGATCGCCTACGAGCAGTACTTC.

V usage is TRBV7-3 and J usage is TRBJ1-3; no reliable D call. V was cut by 4 bases and J by 2 bases, with 12 bases left in between. The CDR3 contains 15 residues. The germline CDR1 and CDR2 sequences are SGHTA and FQGTGA. The CDR3 nucleotides are TGTGCCAGCAGCTCCACAGTGAGGGCTGGAAACACCATATATTTT. It is translated as CASSSTVRAGNTIYF. Supplemented by reference TRBV7-3 and TRBJ1-3, the full variable domain reads GAGVSQTPSNKVTEKGKYVELRCDPISGHTALYWYRQSLGQGPEFLIYFQGTGAADDSGLPNDRFFAVRPEGSVSTLKIQRTERGDSAVYLCASSSTVRAGNTIYFGEGSWLTVV.

The chain combines TRBV5-1 with TRBJ2-1; 7 bases are a match to TRBD1. The ends lost 4 bases at V and 7 bases at J; junction bases unmatched: 14. The CDR3 spans 16 residues. Germline-derived CDR1 and CDR2 are SGHRS and YFSETQ. The CDR3 is CASSHGTGELGNEQFF. The CDR3 region has the DNA TGCGCCAGCAGCCACGGCACAGGGGAATTGGGGAATGAGCAGTTCTTC.

The chain has TRBV4-3 and TRBJ2-3; the D gene is possibly TRBD2 (5 bases). The CDR3 contains 15 residues. The V end lost 4 bases, the J end lost 4 bases, and 15 bases lay between the germline ends. Germline CDR1 and CDR2: LGHNA and YSLEER. The CDR3 reads CASSLIGLSADTQYF. The CDR3, as DNA: TGCGCCAGCAGCCTGATCGGACTGTCCGCAGATACGCAGTATTTT.

This sequence joins TRBV6-5 and TRBJ1-1; 7 nucleotides align to TRBD1. J lost 5 bases, V lost 2 bases, and 2 bases had no gene match. CDR3 size: 13 residues. Germline lookup yields CDR1 MNHEY and CDR2 SVGAGI. The CDR3 sequence is CASSYAGGTEAFF. The CDR3 region has the DNA TGTGCCAGCAGTTACGCAGGGGGAACTGAAGCTTTCTTT.

This chain connects TRBV4-3 to TRBJ2-2; 7 positions agree with TRBD1. Germline V lookup: CDR1 LGHNA, CDR2 YSLEER. After removal of 3 bases from V and 6 bases from J, the junction contained 4 bases not matched to a gene. The CDR3 is made up of 14 amino acids. CDR3 residues: CASSQVQGPGELFF. In nucleotides, the CDR3 is TGCGCCAGCAGCCAGGTACAGGGGCCCGGGGAGCTGTTTTTT.

The chain couples TRBV29-1 to TRBJ2-7; 11 bases agree with TRBD2. Germline values: CDR1 SQVTM, CDR2 ANQGSEA. Unmatched junction bases numbered 3, after V lost 4 bases and J lost 4 bases. This CDR3 is built from 13 residues. DNA of the CDR3: TGCAGCGTTGTGTCTAGCGGGGGGTACGAGCAGTACTTC. As protein: CSVVSSGGYEQYF.

V is TRBV20-1 and J is TRBJ2-2; perhaps TRBD2 as D (6 bases). The V end was cut by 2 bases, the J end by 2 bases, with 15 bases between. The germline gives CDR1 DFQATT, CDR2 SNEGSKA (reference sequence). The CDR3 extends over 16 amino acids. The CDR3 region has the DNA TGCAGTGCTAGATCTCCTCGGACTACAAACACCGGGGAGCTGTTTTTT. Its protein is CSARSPRTTNTGELFF.

This clonotype came up a few times. The chain links TRBV20-1 to TRBJ2-6; D may be TRBD1 (5 bases). This CDR3 has 14 amino acids. CDR1 DFQATT and CDR2 SNEGSKA come from the germline V gene (reference sequence). The ends were cut back, 6 bases at V and 3 bases at J, with 12 bases in the middle. The CDR3 DNA is TGCAGTGCCCCCCAGGGATTTGGGGCCAACGTCCTGACTTTC. This translates into CSAPQGFGANVLTF.

This clonotype was counted only a few times. This chain connects TRBV6-5 to TRBJ1-1; 7 bases align to TRBD1. J lost 1 base, V lost 6 bases, and 5 bases had no gene match. The CDR3 totals 14 residues. Germline CDR1 is MNHEY and CDR2 is SVGAGI. As DNA, the CDR3 is TGTGCCAGCAGCGCGGACAGGAAGAACACTGAAGCTTTCTTT. Translated, it gives CASSADRKNTEAFF.